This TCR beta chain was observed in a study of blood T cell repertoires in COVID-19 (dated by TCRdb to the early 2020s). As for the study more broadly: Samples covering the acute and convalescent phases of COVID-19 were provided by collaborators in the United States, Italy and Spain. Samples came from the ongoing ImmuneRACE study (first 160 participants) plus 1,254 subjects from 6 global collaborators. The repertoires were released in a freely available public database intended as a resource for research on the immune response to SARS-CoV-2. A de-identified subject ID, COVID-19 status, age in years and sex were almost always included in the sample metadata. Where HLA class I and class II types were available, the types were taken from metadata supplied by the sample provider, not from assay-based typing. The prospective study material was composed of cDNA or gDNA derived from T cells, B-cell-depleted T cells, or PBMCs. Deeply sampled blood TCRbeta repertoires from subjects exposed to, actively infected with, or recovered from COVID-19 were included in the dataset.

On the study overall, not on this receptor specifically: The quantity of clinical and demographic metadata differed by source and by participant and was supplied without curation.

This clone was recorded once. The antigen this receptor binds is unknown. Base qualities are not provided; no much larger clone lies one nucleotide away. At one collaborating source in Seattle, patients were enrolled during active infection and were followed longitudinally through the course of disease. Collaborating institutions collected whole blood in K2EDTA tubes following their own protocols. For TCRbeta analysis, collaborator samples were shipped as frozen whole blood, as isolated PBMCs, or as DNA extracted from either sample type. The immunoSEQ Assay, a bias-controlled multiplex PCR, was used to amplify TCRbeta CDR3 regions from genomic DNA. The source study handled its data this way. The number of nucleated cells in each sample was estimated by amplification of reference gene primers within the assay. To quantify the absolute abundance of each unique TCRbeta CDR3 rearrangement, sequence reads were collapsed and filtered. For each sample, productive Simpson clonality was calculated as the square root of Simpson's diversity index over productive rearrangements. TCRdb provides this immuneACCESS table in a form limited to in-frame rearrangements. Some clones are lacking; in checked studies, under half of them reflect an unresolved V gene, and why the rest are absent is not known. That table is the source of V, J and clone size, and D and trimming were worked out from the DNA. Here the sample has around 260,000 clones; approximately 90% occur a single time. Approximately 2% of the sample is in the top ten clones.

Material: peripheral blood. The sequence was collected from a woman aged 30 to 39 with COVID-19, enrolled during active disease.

CDR3 loop: CASSVGQDSYEQYF. The DNA sequence is TGTGCCAGCAGCGTGGGACAGGACTCCTACGAGCAGTACTTC. The rearranged chain carries TRBV9 and TRBJ2-7; 8 central bases correspond to TRBD1. From the cysteine through the phenylalanine, the CDR3 covers 14 amino acids. Only the CDR3 DNA stays, 42 bases, in frame from base 1. CDR1 and CDR2, looked up from the germline V gene, are SGDLS and YYNGEE. The V end gives up 2 bases and the J end 0 bases, leaving 1 base in the junction not matched to a gene.